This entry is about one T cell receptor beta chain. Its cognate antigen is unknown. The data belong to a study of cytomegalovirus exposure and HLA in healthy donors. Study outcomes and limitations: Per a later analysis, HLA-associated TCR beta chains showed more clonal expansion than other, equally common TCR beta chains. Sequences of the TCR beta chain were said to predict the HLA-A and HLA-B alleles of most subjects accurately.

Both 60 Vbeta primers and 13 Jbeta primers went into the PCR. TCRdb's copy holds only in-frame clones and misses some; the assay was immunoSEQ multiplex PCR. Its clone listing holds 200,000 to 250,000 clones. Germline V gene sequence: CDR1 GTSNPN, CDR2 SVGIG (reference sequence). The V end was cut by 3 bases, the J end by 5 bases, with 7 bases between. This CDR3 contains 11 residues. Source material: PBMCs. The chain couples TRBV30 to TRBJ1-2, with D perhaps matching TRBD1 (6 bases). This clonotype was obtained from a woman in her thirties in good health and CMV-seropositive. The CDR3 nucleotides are TGTGCCTGGAGAACAGGGTATGGCTACACCTTC. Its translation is CAWRTGYGYTF.